This T cell receptor (beta chain) was captured in a study of cytomegalovirus exposure and HLA in healthy donors. Germline CDR1 MGHRA, CDR2 YSYEKL. The CDR3 runs to 16 residues. V shed 0 bases, J shed 9 bases, and the junction held 12 bases outside the gene matches. The PCR made use of 60 Vbeta and 13 Jbeta primers. The protocol was immunoSEQ multiplex PCR, while the TCRdb copy is restricted to in-frame clones and leaves out a portion. The sample shows 90,000 to 120,000 clones, 74% of them seen only once. The count of this clone is one. This TCR came from a man between 45 and 60 years old in good health and CMV-seropositive. Sequencing was performed on PBMCs. The chain uses TRBV4-1 and TRBJ1-1, with 8 bases lining up with TRBD1. CDR3 in amino acids: CASSQDYQDRGLQAFF. The CDR3 DNA reads TGCGCCAGCAGCCAAGATTACCAAGACAGGGGCCTACAAGCTTTCTTT.